The following is a TCR beta chain sequence with its context. Its antigen is still unknown. Qualities for individual bases were not recorded, and no much larger clone is one base off. The V end loses 0 bases and the J end loses 2 bases, and a stretch of 11 bases separates them. The germline V gene specifies LGHNA as CDR1 and YNFKEQ as CDR2. The cysteine opens and the phenylalanine closes a CDR3 of 16 amino acids. Of all the DNA, just the CDR3 is kept, 48 bases in frame from base 1. Collaborating institutions collected whole blood in K2EDTA tubes following their own protocols. Collaborator samples were shipped for TCRbeta analysis as frozen whole blood, isolated PBMCs, or DNA extracted from either sample type. The data derive from a study of blood T cell repertoires in COVID-19 (dated by TCRdb to 2020 to 2021). Context from the whole study: Samples from collaborators originated in the United States, Italy and Spain and spanned both the acute and convalescent phases of COVID-19. The material from the prospective study consisted of cDNA or gDNA derived from T cells, B-cell-depleted T cells, or PBMCs. Samples came from the ongoing ImmuneRACE study (first 160 participants) plus 1,254 subjects from 6 global collaborators. HLA class I and class II types, where available, came from metadata supplied by the sample provider rather than from assay-based typing. Deeply sampled blood TCRbeta repertoires from subjects exposed to, actively infected with, or recovered from COVID-19 were included in the dataset. The repertoires were made available in a free public database intended to serve as a resource for research on the immune response to SARS-CoV-2. A de-identified subject ID, COVID-19 status, age in years and sex were almost always included in the sample metadata.

What the work shows at the level of the full study, not this receptor alone: The amount of clinical and demographic metadata varied by source and participant and was provided uncurated.

TCRbeta CDR3 regions were amplified from genomic DNA by means of the immunoSEQ Assay, a bias-controlled multiplex PCR. The paper's processing steps were these. Within the assay, amplification of reference gene primers was used to estimate how many nucleated cells each sample contained. Sequence reads were collapsed and filtered to measure the absolute abundance of every unique TCRbeta CDR3 rearrangement. For each sample, productive Simpson clonality was calculated as the square root of Simpson's diversity index over productive rearrangements. TCRdb re-hosts the immuneACCESS table, in-frame sequences only. Its copies lack some clones; in the studies checked, an unresolved V gene accounts for under half of them, and the cause for the rest is not known. V and J calls plus clone size are reproduced from that table; the DNA served to infer D and trimming. This sample is represented by around 150,000 clones; under 85% of them were singletons. The ten top clones hold about 3% of the sample.

Source material: peripheral blood. The chain is encoded by TRBV4-2 joined to TRBJ1-3; no D gene is confidently identified. The clonotype originates from a man between 65 and 79 years old with acute or convalescent COVID-19. The nucleotides read TGTGCCAGCAGCCAAGATCAGTTTACAGCTGGAAACACCATATATTTT. Translation gives CASSQDQFTAGNTIYF.